Listed here are 24 T cell receptor beta chains from one sample, sequenced in a study of T cells after yellow fever vaccination. In TCRdb, the 5' RACE reads were re-called with MiXCR into one record per CDR3 protein. This table holds roughly 340,000 distinct CDR3 sequences, 8.7% found once. Sequencing used PBMCs, obtained on the day of the first yellow fever vaccination. The receptors were gathered from a man aged 18-30 years who received the YFV17D yellow fever vaccine.

This clonotype was detected only a few times. The chain joins TRBV7-9 to TRBJ2-1; D is possibly TRBD1 (6 bases). CDR1 and CDR2 from the germline V gene are SEHNR and FQNEAQ (reference sequence). The CDR3 is 15 amino acids. The V end lost 4 bases, the J end lost 5 bases, and 15 bases lay between the germline ends. CDR3 coding DNA: TGTGCCAGCAGCTCTTTACAGGGATCGCACAATGAGCAGTTCTTC. Protein: CASSSLQGSHNEQFF.

The chain uses TRBV7-2 and TRBJ2-4; either TRBD1 or TRBD2 may fit D (5 bases each). Germline CDR1 SGHTA, CDR2 FQGNSA. The CDR3 extends over 15 amino acids. V was trimmed by 0 bases and J by 6 bases, leaving 12 bases between them. The CDR3 region is CASSLAWGLGNIQYF. The DNA of the CDR3 is TGTGCCAGCAGCTTAGCTTGGGGGTTGGGAAACATTCAGTACTTC.

The chain combines TRBV11-2 with TRBJ2-3, with D maybe TRBD1 (6 bases). In germline, CDR1 is SGHAT, CDR2 FQNNGV. V lost 4 bases, J lost 6 bases, and 14 bases lay in between. The CDR3 loop spans 14 amino acids. The CDR3 here is CASSSRTARDTQYF. The CDR3 DNA is TGTGCCAGCAGCTCTAGGACAGCCCGGGATACGCAGTATTTT.

This clonotype was counted between two and nine times. V and J are TRBV5-8 and TRBJ2-1, with D possibly being TRBD1 (6 bases). V was cut by 2 bases and J by 4 bases, with 16 bases left in between. This CDR3 comprises 16 residues. Looked up from germline, CDR1 is SGHTS and CDR2 is YDEGEE. The CDR3 reads CASSFFRGQAYNEQFF. The DNA of the CDR3 is TGTGCCAGCAGCTTTTTCCGGGGACAAGCTTACAATGAGCAGTTCTTC. Drawing the rest from reference TRBV5-8 and TRBJ2-1, the complete variable domain is EAGVTQSPTHLIKTRGQQATLRCSPISGHTSVYWYQQALGLGLQFLLWYDEGEERNRGNFPPRFSGRQFPNYSSELNVNALELEDSALYLCASSFFRGQAYNEQFFGPGTRLTVL.

This chain uses TRBV30 with TRBJ2-5, with a tentative D call TRBD1 (5 bases). Germline V lookup: CDR1 GTSNPN, CDR2 SVGIG (reference sequence). V lost 4 bases and J 0 bases, leaving 9 bases between the germline ends. There are 13 residues in the CDR3. CDR3 region: CAWTGRDQETQYF. The CDR3 region has the DNA TGTGCCTGGACCGGCAGGGACCAAGAGACCCAGTACTTC. Using reference TRBV30 and TRBJ2-5 for the parts outside the CDR3, the full variable domain is SQTIHQWPATLVQPVGSPLSLECTVEGTSNPNLYWYRQAAGRGLQLLFYSVGIGQISSEVPQNLSASRPQDRQFILSSKKLLLSDSGFYLCAWTGRDQETQYFGPGTRLLVL.

This clonotype was seen a few times. The chain carries TRBV2 and TRBJ2-5, with 9 nucleotides matching TRBD2. The J segment lost 7 bases and the V segment lost 7 bases, leaving 7 bases of the junction unmatched. The CDR3 is 13 residues long. Germline V gives CDR1 SNHLY, CDR2 FYNNEI. As DNA, the CDR3 is TGTGCCAGCACCTTAGCGGGGGAGGGGACCCAGTACTTC. As protein: CASTLAGEGTQYF.

As for this clonotype: A read error may account for a junction end that differs from germline. J is TRBJ2-2 and V is TRBV4-2, with D perhaps matching TRBD2 (5 bases). Germline V gene data show CDR1 as LGHNA and CDR2 as YNFKEQ. The CDR3 loop spans 16 amino acids. CDR3 sequence: CARSPRLGGGTGELFF. Here the CDR3 DNA reads TGTGCCAGGAGCCCCCGGCTGGGCGGAGGTACCGGGGAGCTGTTTTTT.

CDR3 nucleotides: TGCAGTGCTAGAGCCCGGGGGTCCACCGGGGAGCTGTTTTTT. Its protein is CSARARGSTGELFF. The chain has TRBV20-1 and TRBJ2-2; the D gene is possibly TRBD2 (6 bases). Trimming left V 1 base short and J 4 bases short, with 10 bases between. Germline lookup yields CDR1 DFQATT and CDR2 SNEGSKA (reference sequence). This CDR3 has 14 amino acids.

This clonotype was seen at least ten times. The chain uses TRBV12-3 or TRBV12-4 and TRBJ1-2, with D hard to call. The V gene lost 9 bases and the J gene lost 2 bases, with 16 bases spanning the gap. CDR3 length: 14 amino acids. The CDR3 coding sequence is TGTGCCAGTTCCCCTAGTTTAATCAACTATGGCTACACCTTC. Translated: CASSPSLINYGYTF.

The chain employs TRBV10-3 and TRBJ2-5; D possibly corresponds to TRBD2 (7 bases). V was pared by 0 bases and J by 4 bases, with 12 bases between. The CDR3 is made up of 15 amino acids. Per the germline V gene, CDR1 is ENHRY and CDR2 is SYGVKD. The CDR3 region is CAISESLGGGETQYF. The CDR3 DNA reads as TGTGCCATCAGTGAGTCGCTGGGAGGGGGAGAGACCCAGTACTTC.

This clonotype was found a few times. The chain has TRBV10-3 and TRBJ1-1; D uncertain. Germline V lookup: CDR1 ENHRY, CDR2 SYGVKD. This CDR3 spans 12 amino acids. V was trimmed by 0 bases and J by 4 bases, leaving 3 bases between them. As DNA, the CDR3 is TGTGCCATCAGTGAGTCTCTCACTGAAGCTTTCTTT. Its translation: CAISESLTEAFF.

This clonotype was recorded at least ten times. The V and J genes are TRBV12-3 or TRBV12-4 and TRBJ2-1; 9 nucleotides line up with TRBD2. This CDR3 is built from 14 residues. The V segment lost 6 bases and the J segment 8 bases; nucleotides outside the gene matches: 8. This chain's CDR3 is CASRPLAGAHEQFF. The CDR3 nucleotides read TGTGCCAGCAGGCCCTTAGCGGGGGCCCATGAGCAGTTCTTC.

This clonotype occurred many times. The CDR3 DNA follows: TGCGCCAGCAGCTTGGACTTTAGGGACCTCACAGATACGCAGTATTTT. Protein product: CASSLDFRDLTDTQYF. V gene TRBV5-1 combines with J gene TRBJ2-3; D tentatively fits TRBD1 or TRBD2 (5 bases each). The CDR3 is 16 residues long. CDR1 is SGHRS and CDR2 is YFSETQ in the germline V gene. The V gene lost 0 bases and the J gene lost 2 bases, with 13 bases spanning the gap.

The CDR3 nucleotides read TGTGCCAGCAGCCGAGTAGAGGGGACGCAGTATTTT. Amino acid sequence: CASSRVEGTQYF. V usage is TRBV3-1 and J usage is TRBJ2-3; D is tentatively TRBD1 or TRBD2 (5 bases each). This CDR3 has 12 residues. The V and J ends lost 4 bases and 9 bases respectively, with 11 bases between them. In germline, CDR1 is LGHDT, CDR2 YNNKEL (reference sequence).

V and J are TRBV6-1 and TRBJ1-5; D perhaps matches TRBD1 (5 bases). V was shortened by 6 bases and J by 0 bases, with 15 bases between the two germline ends. This CDR3 comprises 16 residues. CDR1 MNHNS and CDR2 SASEGT come from the germline V gene. Here the CDR3 DNA reads TGTGCCAGCAGCGGGAGGACAAGAGCTAGCAATCAGCCCCAGCATTTT. Its protein product is CASSGRTRASNQPQHF.

The gene calls are TRBV7-6 and TRBJ2-5; TRBD1 might be the D (5 bases). Per the germline V gene, CDR1 is SGHVS and CDR2 is FNYEAQ. Trimming left V 5 bases short and J 5 bases short, with 18 bases between. The CDR3 has 15 residues. In nucleotides, the CDR3 is TGTGCCAGCAGCCCGCCAGACAGTTCCGGGGAGACCCAGTACTTC. This gives the protein CASSPPDSSGETQYF.

This clonotype was found many times. The V gene is TRBV7-9, the J gene TRBJ2-3; D is undetermined. From germline, CDR1 is SEHNR and CDR2 FQNEAQ (reference sequence). The CDR3 sequence is 13 residues long. Trimming pared 2 bases from V and 6 bases from J, leaving 9 bases between. The CDR3 is CASSLSEVDTQYF. CDR3 bases: TGTGCCAGCAGCTTATCAGAGGTGGATACGCAGTATTTT.

The chain carries TRBV6-2 or TRBV6-3 and TRBJ1-2; unclear D gene. Germline CDR1 is MNHEY and CDR2 is SVGEGT. Trimming removed 5 bases at V and 8 bases at J, with 12 bases between. The CDR3 contains 12 residues. CDR3 residues: CASSPTLWGYTF. CDR3 sequence (DNA): TGTGCCAGCAGTCCCACGTTGTGGGGCTACACCTTC.

The V and J genes are TRBV20-1 and TRBJ2-1; TRBD2 matches at 7 bases. With V trimmed by 1 base and J by 0 bases, 12 bases remained unmatched. CDR3 length: 18 amino acids. The germline V gene has CDR1 DFQATT and CDR2 SNEGSKA (reference sequence). CDR3 sequence: CSARVGLADPSSYNEQFF. The CDR3, as DNA: TGCAGTGCTAGAGTAGGGCTAGCGGACCCGAGCTCCTACAATGAGCAGTTCTTC.

This clonotype was observed a handful of times. The genes are TRBV6-2 or TRBV6-3 and TRBJ1-5, with D possibly TRBD1 on 6 matching bases. The ends were cut back, 7 bases at V and 6 bases at J, with 13 bases in the middle. CDR1 is MNHEY and CDR2 is SVGEGT in the germline V gene. The CDR3 has 13 residues. The CDR3 coding sequence is TGTGCCAGCATACAGGGTCAAGGTCAGCCCCAGCATTTT. Translating gives CASIQGQGQPQHF.

This clonotype was observed many times. This chain connects TRBV20-1 to TRBJ2-7; D is unresolved. Germline values: CDR1 DFQATT, CDR2 SNEGSKA (reference sequence). V was clipped by 3 bases and J by 3 bases, with 9 bases between them. This CDR3 spans 12 amino acids. DNA of the CDR3: TGCAGTGCTAGGGCCCCCGGCTACGAGCAGTACTTC. It specifies CSARAPGYEQYF.

This clonotype was seen a handful of times. The chain uses TRBV20-1 and TRBJ2-6; D possibly corresponds to TRBD2 (5 bases). Germline V gives CDR1 DFQATT, CDR2 SNEGSKA (reference sequence). V shed 5 bases and J shed 2 bases, with 10 bases lying between them. The CDR3 consists of 14 residues. This chain's CDR3 is CSASAGAGANVLTF. Written as DNA, the CDR3 is TGCAGTGCTTCTGCGGGCGCTGGGGCCAACGTCCTGACTTTC.

The table lists this clonotype with a few counts. V is TRBV6-1 and J is TRBJ1-5; TRBD1 aligns across 7 bases. CDR1 and CDR2 from the germline V gene are MNHNS and SASEGT. This CDR3 spans 15 amino acids. V was clipped by 6 bases and J by 3 bases; unmatched bases: 8. The CDR3 bases are TGTGCCAGCAGCAGAACAGGGGAAAACAATCAGCCCCAGCATTTT. As protein: CASSRTGENNQPQHF.

The chain has TRBV7-9 and TRBJ1-6; the D is unclear. Trimming left V 1 base short and J 8 bases short, with 9 bases between. The CDR3 length is 14 residues. Germline CDR1 SEHNR, CDR2 FQNEAQ (reference sequence). CDR3 loop: CASSLVGRDSPLHF. DNA for the CDR3: TGTGCCAGCAGCTTAGTAGGTCGCGATTCACCCCTCCACTTT.